Following are 5 T cell receptor beta chains from one sample sequenced in a study of T cell repertoires in cytomegalovirus infection. TCRdb redid the calling of the reads with MiXCR, one entry per CDR3 protein. This sample yields about 900,000 distinct CDR3 sequences, of which approximately 33% are seen a single time; 13% belongs to the top ten. These receptors' targets are unknown. Source: cultured CD8+ T cells from PBMCs, taken from culture after CMV antigen stimulation. The receptors originated from a human donor in good health (CMV status not recorded). Some clones in this sample may be carry-over from other donors' samples.

This clonotype was seen a single time. A clone one base away is much larger, so this may be a read error. This chain uses TRBV6-1 with TRBJ1-2; D unresolved. Germline assignment: CDR1 MNHNS and CDR2 SASEGT. This CDR3 contains 13 residues. V was cut by 5 bases and J by 8 bases, with 15 bases left in between. The CDR3 spells CASSSVGWYGYTF. CDR3 in DNA: TGTGCCAGCAGTTCCGTGGGATGGTACGGCTACACCTTC.

V and J are TRBV20-1 and TRBJ2-1, with 9 bases identical to TRBD1. The germline V gene has CDR1 DFQATT and CDR2 SNEGSKA (reference sequence). J was trimmed by 7 bases and V by 5 bases; bases with no gene match: 6. This CDR3 spans 13 amino acids. DNA for the CDR3: TGCAGTGCTTTTGCCGGGACAGGGAATGAGCAGTTCTTC. Protein product: CSAFAGTGNEQFF.

The chain carries TRBV5-1 and TRBJ2-1; D is possibly TRBD1 (6 bases). The CDR3 covers 19 residues. CDR1 SGHRS and CDR2 YFSETQ come from the germline V gene. V shed 2 bases and J shed 3 bases, with 24 bases lying between them. The CDR3 nucleotides are TGCGCCAGCAGCTTCCTATCCTTACAGGGTTCCTTACTCTACAATGAGCAGTTCTTC. This gives the protein CASSFLSLQGSLLYNEQFF.

This chain connects TRBV27 to TRBJ2-3, with 8 bases matching TRBD1. CDR3 length equals 15 residues. Germline-derived CDR1 and CDR2 are MNHEY and SMNVEV (reference sequence). V was pared by 5 bases and J by 5 bases, with 9 bases of the junction left unmatched. For the CDR3, the DNA is TGTGCCAGCAGTCGCCCCCAGGGGGCTCAAGATACGCAGTATTTT. Amino acid sequence: CASSRPQGAQDTQYF.

This clonotype has only a few counts. The V call is TRBV27, the J call TRBJ1-5; D is possibly TRBD1 (5 bases). Trimming cost V 6 bases and J 6 bases, with 18 bases left between them. The length of the CDR3 is 15 residues. Germline CDR1 and CDR2: MNHEY and SMNVEV (reference sequence). The CDR3 reads CASSPYAGDGQPQHF. The CDR3 region has the DNA TGTGCCAGCAGCCCCTACGCGGGGGACGGTCAGCCCCAGCATTTT.